Here is one TCR beta chain with its context. Its specificity is unknown. This record comes from a study of T cell responses to AZD1222 COVID-19 vaccine. At the level of the study: It was second doses at about 4 or about 12 weeks that were pooled. Overall study findings and caveats: Regions 160-218 and 743-854 held dominance among vaccine-associated CD4 TCRs, which spanned spike. An increase in Spike-specific TCR breadth and depth was observed after two AZD1222 doses. Possibly, clonal diversity was underestimated; donors were largely white British and included more females.

Profiled with immunoSEQ multiplex PCR; TCRdb holds only in-frame clones, not every one. The repertoire has about 140,000 clones, around 90% of them found once; the top ten carry approximately 6%. The V and J ends lost 2 bases and 7 bases respectively, with 9 bases between them. The CDR3 contains 13 residues. Germline V gene data show CDR1 as MNHEY and CDR2 as SVGEGT. Material: peripheral blood, obtained on day 0 of AZD1222 vaccination. The TCR comes from an adult in good health. The chain recombines TRBV6-2 or TRBV6-3 with TRBJ1-5; D not resolved. The CDR3 sequence is CASSYTLGQPQHF. The CDR3 DNA follows: TGTGCCAGCAGTTACACTTTGGGGCAGCCCCAGCATTTT.